This is a list of T cell receptor beta chains from one sample in a study of cytomegalovirus exposure and HLA in healthy donors. Sequencing was performed with immunoSEQ multiplex PCR; in TCRdb, only in-frame clones are kept and a portion is missing. The sample gives 100,000 to 150,000 clones, roughly 77% of which show up once; 0.85% to 1.4% is in the top ten. Input material: PBMCs. These receptors were collected from a woman aged 30 to 39 in good health and CMV-seronegative. The conserved cysteine and the conserved F or W are not part of the CDR3 here.

CDR3: ASSLGQGGDYT
V: TRBV11-3

CDR3: ASSLGGQGYYGYT
V: TRBV11-1

CDR3: ATSRGGPNTEAF
V: TRBV15

CDR3: ASSLEGQGYSEQY
V: TRBV7-7

CDR3: ASSFFLHFRDRGKDNYGYT
V: TRBV5-1

CDR3: ASSPSSGTGELF
V: TRBV18

CDR3: ASSSQAGLSSYEQY
V: TRBV11-2

CDR3: ASSLGGPYNEQF
V: TRBV7-9

CDR3: ASSLAPNVNTDTQY
V: TRBV7-2

CDR3: ASSWGGDNQPQH
V: TRBV5-6

CDR3: ASSGTGVTGELF
V: TRBV19

CDR3: ASSSIAGGPSDTQY
V: TRBV6-5

CDR3: ASSLISPAGSLNQPQH
V: TRBV27

CDR3: ASSIAAGRTEAF
V: TRBV19

CDR3: ASSSGSRGWQPQH
V: TRBV6-5

CDR3: ASSPRGQETQY
V: TRBV5-1

CDR3: ASSPAGASGANVLT
V: TRBV5-6

CDR3: ASSLLAGGPQY
V: TRBV7-6

CDR3: AWSRTGGEKKLF
V: TRBV30

CDR3: SVAYLRTASDTQY
V: TRBV29-1

CDR3: ASSFIAETITDTQY
V: TRBV7-2

CDR3: AISESGQATNEKLF
V: TRBV10-3

CDR3: ASSPAYYRSTDTQY
V: TRBV5-1

CDR3: ASSVGTSGSTDTQY
V: TRBV7-2

CDR3: ASSLAGQSSYNSPLH
V: TRBV7-2

CDR3: ASSGSGRNYQPQH
V: TRBV6-1

CDR3: ASSPYRVGEQY
V: TRBV5-6

CDR3: ASSVASGPGSEQF
V: TRBV9

CDR3: ASSVGGTTEAF
V: TRBV9

CDR3: ASSLNLAPTGELF
V: TRBV7-8

CDR3: ASSVGPGLSYGYT
V: TRBV9

CDR3: AWSLGGDQPQH
V: TRBV30

CDR3: AWGREYNQPQH
V: TRBV30

CDR3: AIRLSGESTDTQY
V: TRBV10-3

CDR3: ASRQGVNYGYT
V: TRBV28

CDR3: ASSSRTGTDEQY
V: TRBV5-1

CDR3: ASKPGQGAYEQY
V: TRBV6-1

CDR3: AWSGGGGEQY
V: TRBV30

CDR3: ASSEFPADYYEQY
V: TRBV6-1

CDR3: ASSPFPRELTYNSPLH
V: TRBV5-6

CDR3: ASSLGSETGVT
V: TRBV11-2

CDR3: ASSPSPMIDIQY
V: TRBV7-9

CDR3: AIRLSTSGADEQF
V: TRBV10-3

CDR3: ASKRLTGNQPQH
V: TRBV2

CDR3: ASSGGTGIQETQY
V: TRBV5-8

CDR3: ASSPPTGQAEGYGYT
V: TRBV18

CDR3: ASSVGGQGGETQY
V: TRBV9

CDR3: AWRDSKNTGELF
V: TRBV30

CDR3: SATPRGRGSRYTDTQY
V: TRBV29-1

CDR3: ASSVGYGGTKSYT
V: TRBV11-2

CDR3: ASSSLNSPLH
V: TRBV6-5